The T cell receptor beta chain under discussion was sequenced for a study of T cells in localized non-small cell lung cancer. With 7 bases removed from V and 1 base from J, the gap between germline ends came to 13 bases. CDR3 length: 14 residues. The V gene's germline CDR1 is MNHNS and CDR2 SASEGT. The assay was immunoSEQ multiplex PCR, and TCRdb's table has in-frame clones only and misses some. Here the sample spans about 77,000 clones, more than 75% being singletons. The receptor was derived from a woman aged 40-69 years with stage I squamous cell lung carcinoma. The chain is built from TRBV6-1 and TRBJ1-1; D is unresolved. The specimen comprised peripheral blood, sampled before any cancer treatment. CDR3 sequence: CASITTSWNTEAFF. DNA for the CDR3: TGTGCCAGCATTACGACATCTTGGAACACTGAAGCTTTCTTT.